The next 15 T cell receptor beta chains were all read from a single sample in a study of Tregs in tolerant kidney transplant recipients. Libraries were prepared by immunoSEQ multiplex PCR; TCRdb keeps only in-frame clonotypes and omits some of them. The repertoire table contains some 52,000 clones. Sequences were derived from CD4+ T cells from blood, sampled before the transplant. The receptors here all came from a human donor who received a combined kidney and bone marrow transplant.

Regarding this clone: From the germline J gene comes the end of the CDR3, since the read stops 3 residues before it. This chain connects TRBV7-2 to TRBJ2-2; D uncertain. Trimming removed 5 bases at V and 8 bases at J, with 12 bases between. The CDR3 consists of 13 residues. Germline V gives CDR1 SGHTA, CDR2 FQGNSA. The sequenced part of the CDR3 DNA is TGTGCCAGCAGCCCCGGTGCGGCGGGGGAG. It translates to CASSPGAAGE. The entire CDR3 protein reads CASSPGAAGELFF.

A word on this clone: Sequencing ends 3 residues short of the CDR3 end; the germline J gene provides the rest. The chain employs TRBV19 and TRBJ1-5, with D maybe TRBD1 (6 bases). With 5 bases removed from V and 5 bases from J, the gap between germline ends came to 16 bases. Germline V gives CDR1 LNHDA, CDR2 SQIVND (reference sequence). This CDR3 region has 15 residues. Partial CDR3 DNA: TGTGCCAGTAGTCCTTCCGGGGGGGGCTATCAGCCC. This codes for CASSPSGGGYQP. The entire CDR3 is CASSPSGGGYQPQHF.

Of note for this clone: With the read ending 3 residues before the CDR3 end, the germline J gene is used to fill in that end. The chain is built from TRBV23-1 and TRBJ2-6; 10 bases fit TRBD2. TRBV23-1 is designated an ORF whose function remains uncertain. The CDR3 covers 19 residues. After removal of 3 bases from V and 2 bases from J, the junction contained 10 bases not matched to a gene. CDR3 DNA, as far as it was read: TGCGCCAGCAGTCATGAGCCTAGCGGGAGTCCGGCTGGGGCCAACGTC. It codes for CASSHEPSGSPAGANV. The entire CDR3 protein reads CASSHEPSGSPAGANVLTF.

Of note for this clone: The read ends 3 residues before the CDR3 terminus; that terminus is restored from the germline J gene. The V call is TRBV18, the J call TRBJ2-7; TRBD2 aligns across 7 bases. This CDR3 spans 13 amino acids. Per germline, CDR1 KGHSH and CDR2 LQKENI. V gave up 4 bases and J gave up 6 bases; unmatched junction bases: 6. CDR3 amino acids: CASSRGTMSEQYF. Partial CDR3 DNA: TGTGCCAGCTCACGAGGGACTATGAGCGAG.

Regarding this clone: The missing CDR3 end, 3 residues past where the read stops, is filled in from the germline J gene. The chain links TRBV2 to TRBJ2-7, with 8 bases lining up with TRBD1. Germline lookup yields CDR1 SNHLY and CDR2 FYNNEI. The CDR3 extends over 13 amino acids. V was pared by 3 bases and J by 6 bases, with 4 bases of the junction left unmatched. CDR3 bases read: TGTGCCAGCAGTGAGGGACAGGATACCGAG. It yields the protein CASSEGQDTE. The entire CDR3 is CASSEGQDTEQYF.

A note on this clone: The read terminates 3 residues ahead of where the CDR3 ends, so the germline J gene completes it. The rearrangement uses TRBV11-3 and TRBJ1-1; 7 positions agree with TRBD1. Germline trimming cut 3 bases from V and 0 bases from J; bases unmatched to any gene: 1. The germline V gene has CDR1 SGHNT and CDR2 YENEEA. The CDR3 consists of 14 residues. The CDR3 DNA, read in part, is TGTGCCAGCAGCTTGCAGGGGGTGAACACTGAA. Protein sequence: CASSLQGVNTE. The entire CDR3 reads CASSLQGVNTEAFF. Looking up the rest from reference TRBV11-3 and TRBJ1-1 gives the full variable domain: EAGVVQSPRYKIIEKKQPVAFWCNPISGHNTLYWYLQNLGQGPELLIRYENEEAVDDSQLPKDRFSAERLKGVDSTLKIQPAELGDSAVYLCASSLQGVNTEAFFGQGTRLTVV.

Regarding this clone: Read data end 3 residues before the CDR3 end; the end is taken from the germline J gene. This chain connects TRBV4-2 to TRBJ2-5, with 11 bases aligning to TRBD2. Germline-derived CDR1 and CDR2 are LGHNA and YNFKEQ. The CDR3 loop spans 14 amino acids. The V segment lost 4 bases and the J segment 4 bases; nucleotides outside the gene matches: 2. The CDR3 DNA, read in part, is TGTGCCAGCAGCCTTAGCGGGGGGGGAGAGACC. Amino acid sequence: CASSLSGGGET. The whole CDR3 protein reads CASSLSGGGETQYF.

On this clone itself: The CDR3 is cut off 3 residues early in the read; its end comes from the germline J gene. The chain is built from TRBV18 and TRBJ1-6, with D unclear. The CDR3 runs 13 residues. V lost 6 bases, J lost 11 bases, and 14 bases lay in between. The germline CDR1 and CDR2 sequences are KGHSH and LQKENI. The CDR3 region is CASSVGPEPPLHF. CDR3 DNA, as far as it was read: TGTGCCAGCTCCGTAGGGCCGGAGCCACCC.

The DNA read from the CDR3 is TGCGCCAGCAGCTTCGGACAGGGGTGGGAAAAA. This sequence encodes CASSFGQGWEK. The entire CDR3 protein is CASSFGQGWEKLFF. This chain joins TRBV5-1 and TRBJ1-4, with 9 bases matching TRBD1. The read ends 3 residues shy of where the CDR3 ends; the end is completed using the germline J gene. Per the germline V gene, CDR1 is SGHRS and CDR2 is YFSETQ. After removal of 2 bases from V and 8 bases from J, the junction contained 4 bases not matched to a gene. This CDR3 spans 14 amino acids.

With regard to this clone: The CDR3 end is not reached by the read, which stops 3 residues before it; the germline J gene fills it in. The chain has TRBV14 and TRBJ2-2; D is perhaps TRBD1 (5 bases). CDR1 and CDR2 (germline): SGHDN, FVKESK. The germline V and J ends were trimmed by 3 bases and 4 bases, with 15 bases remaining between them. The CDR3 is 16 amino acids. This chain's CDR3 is CASSQNQGITTGELFF. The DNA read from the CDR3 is TGTGCCAGCAGCCAGAATCAGGGCATAACCACCGGGGAG.

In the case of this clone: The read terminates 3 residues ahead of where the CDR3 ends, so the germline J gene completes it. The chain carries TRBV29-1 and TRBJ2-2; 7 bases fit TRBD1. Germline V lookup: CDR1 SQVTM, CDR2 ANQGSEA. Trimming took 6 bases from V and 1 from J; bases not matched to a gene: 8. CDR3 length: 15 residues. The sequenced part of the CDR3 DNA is TGCAGCGTGCACTACCGGGACAGGAACACCGGGGAG. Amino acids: CSVHYRDRNTGE. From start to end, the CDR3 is CSVHYRDRNTGELFF.

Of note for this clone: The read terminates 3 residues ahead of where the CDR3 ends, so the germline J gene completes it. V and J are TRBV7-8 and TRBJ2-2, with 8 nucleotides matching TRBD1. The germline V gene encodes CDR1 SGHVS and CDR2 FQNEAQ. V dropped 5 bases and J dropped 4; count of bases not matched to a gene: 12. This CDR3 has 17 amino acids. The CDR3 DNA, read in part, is TGTGCCAGCAGCCGATCGGGGCAGGGGGCGTCCACCGGGGAG. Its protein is CASSRSGQGASTGE. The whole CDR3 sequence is CASSRSGQGASTGELFF.

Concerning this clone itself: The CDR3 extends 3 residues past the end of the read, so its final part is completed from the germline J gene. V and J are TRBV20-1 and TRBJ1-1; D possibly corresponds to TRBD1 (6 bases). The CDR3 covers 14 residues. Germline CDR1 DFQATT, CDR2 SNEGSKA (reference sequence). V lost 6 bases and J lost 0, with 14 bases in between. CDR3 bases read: TGCAGTGCAAGGGGGACGGATTTGAACACTGAA. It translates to CSARGTDLNTE. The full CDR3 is CSARGTDLNTEAFF.

Incomplete CDR3 DNA: TGCAGCGTTGGCAGGGGAGACGTC. Encoded protein: CSVGRGDV. The whole CDR3 sequence is CSVGRGDVAFF. The chain carries TRBV29-1 and TRBJ1-1; tentative D call: TRBD1 (6 bases). From the germline J gene comes the end of the CDR3, since the read stops 3 residues before it. CDR1 is SQVTM and CDR2 is ANQGSEA in the germline V gene. This CDR3 spans 11 amino acids.

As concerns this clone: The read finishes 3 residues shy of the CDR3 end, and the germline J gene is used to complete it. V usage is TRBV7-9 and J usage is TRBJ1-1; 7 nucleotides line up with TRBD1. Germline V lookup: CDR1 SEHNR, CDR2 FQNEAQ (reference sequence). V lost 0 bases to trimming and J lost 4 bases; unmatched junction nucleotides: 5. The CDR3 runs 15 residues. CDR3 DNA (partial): TGTGCCAGCAGCTTAGCAGGGGGCTCGGGCACTGAA. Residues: CASSLAGGSGTE. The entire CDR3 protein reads CASSLAGGSGTEAFF.